This T cell receptor beta chain was obtained from a study of Ad26.COV2.S vaccination and SARS-CoV-2 variants. There are 17 residues in the CDR3. Deletions cut 2 bases from V and 0 bases from J, with 16 bases between. CDR1 is KGHSY and CDR2 is FQNENV in the germline V gene. The treatment was: around 19 received Ad26.COV2.S at low or high dose, single or two shots; about 5 received placebo; per-sample allocation not given. At day 63 after the first vaccine or placebo injection, samples were drawn. TCRdb keeps only in-frame clones here, not all; method: immunoSEQ multiplex PCR. This repertoire shows 300,000 to 450,000 clones, roughly 84% found once; its top ten account for around 3%.

The V gene is TRBV16, the J gene TRBJ1-1; D uncertain. This sequence originates from a person aged 18-60 years who received the Ad26.COV2.S COVID-19 vaccine or a placebo. The input for sequencing was peripheral blood, taken in a trial of Ad26.COV2.S vaccine versus placebo. This CDR3 reads CASSQEVASIMNTEAFF. The DNA for the CDR3 is TGTGCCAGCAGCCAAGAGGTAGCCAGCATTATGAACACTGAAGCTTTCTTT.